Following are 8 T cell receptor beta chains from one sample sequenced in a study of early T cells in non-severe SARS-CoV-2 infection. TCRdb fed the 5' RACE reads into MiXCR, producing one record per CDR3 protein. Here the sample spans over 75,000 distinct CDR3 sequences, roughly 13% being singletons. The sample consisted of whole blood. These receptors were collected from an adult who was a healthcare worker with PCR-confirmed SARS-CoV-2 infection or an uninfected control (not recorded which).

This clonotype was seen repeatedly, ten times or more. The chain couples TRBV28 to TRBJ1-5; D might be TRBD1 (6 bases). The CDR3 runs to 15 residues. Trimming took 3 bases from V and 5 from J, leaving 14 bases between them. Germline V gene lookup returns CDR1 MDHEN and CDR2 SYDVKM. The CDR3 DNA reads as TGTGCCAGCAGTTTGGGATACAGGGATTATCAGCCCCAGCATTTT. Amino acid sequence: CASSLGYRDYQPQHF.

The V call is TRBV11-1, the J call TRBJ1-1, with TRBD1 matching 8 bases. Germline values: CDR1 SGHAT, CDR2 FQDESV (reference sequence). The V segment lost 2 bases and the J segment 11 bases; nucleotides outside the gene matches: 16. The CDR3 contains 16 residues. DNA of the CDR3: TGTGCCAGCAGCTTATTACCTGGGACAGGTAAATTTCGGGCTTTCTTT. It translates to CASSLLPGTGKFRAFF.

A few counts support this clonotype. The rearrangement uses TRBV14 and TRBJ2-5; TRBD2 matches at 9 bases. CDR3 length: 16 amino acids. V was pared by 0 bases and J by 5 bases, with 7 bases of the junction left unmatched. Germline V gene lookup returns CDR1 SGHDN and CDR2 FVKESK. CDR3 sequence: CASSQDRRLAGETQYF. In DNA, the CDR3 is TGTGCCAGCAGCCAAGATCGAAGGCTAGCGGGGGAGACCCAGTACTTC.

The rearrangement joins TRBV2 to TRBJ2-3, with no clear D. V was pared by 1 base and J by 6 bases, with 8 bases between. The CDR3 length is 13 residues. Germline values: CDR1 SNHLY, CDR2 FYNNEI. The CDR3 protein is CASSEGNGDTQYF. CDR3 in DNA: TGTGCCAGCAGTGAAGGGAACGGGGATACGCAGTATTTT.

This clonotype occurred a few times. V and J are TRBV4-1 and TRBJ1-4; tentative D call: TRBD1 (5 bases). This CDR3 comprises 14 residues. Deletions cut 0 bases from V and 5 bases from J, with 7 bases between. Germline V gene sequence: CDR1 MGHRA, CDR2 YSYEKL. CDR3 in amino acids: CASSQEGLNEKLFF. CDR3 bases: TGCGCCAGCAGCCAAGAGGGGCTGAATGAAAAACTGTTTTTT.

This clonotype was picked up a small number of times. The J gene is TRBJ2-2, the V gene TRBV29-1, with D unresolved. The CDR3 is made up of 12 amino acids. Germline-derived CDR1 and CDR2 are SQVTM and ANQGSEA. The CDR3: CGMTDNTGELFF. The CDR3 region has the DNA TGCGGTATGACTGACAACACCGGGGAGCTGTTTTTT.

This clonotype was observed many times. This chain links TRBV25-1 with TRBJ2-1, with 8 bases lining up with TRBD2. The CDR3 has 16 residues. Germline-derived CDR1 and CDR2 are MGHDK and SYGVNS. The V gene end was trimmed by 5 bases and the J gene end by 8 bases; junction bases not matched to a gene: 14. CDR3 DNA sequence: TGTGCCAGCAGTTCAGCTTGGGGGACTAGGCCCCATGAGCAGTTCTTC. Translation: CASSSAWGTRPHEQFF.

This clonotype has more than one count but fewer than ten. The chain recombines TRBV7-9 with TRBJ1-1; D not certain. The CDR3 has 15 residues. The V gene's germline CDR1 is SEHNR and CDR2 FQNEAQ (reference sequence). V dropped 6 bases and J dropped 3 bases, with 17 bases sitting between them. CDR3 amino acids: CASSPAGGSDTEAFF. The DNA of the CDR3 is TGTGCCAGCAGTCCCGCAGGCGGAAGTGACACTGAAGCTTTCTTT.